The 3 T cell receptor beta chains below were found in one sample sequenced in a study of blood T cell repertoires in COVID-19. Libraries were prepared by immunoSEQ multiplex PCR; TCRdb keeps only in-frame clonotypes and omits some of them. The sample comprises 490,000 or so clones, roughly nine tenths of which are singletons, and roughly 8% rests with the top ten. Specimen: PBMCs or T cells enriched from blood (not recorded which). These receptors originate from a woman aged 60-75 years who had recovered from COVID-19.

The CDR3 sequence: CASSLVGGIYNEQFF. The CDR3 nucleotides read TGCGCCAGCAGCTTGGTGGGGGGGATTTACAATGAGCAGTTCTTC. This chain connects TRBV5-1 to TRBJ2-1; TRBD2 matches at 7 bases. Germline V gene sequence: CDR1 SGHRS, CDR2 YFSETQ. CDR3 size: 15 residues. With 0 bases clipped from V and 4 bases from J, the junction kept 4 bases outside the gene matches.

CDR3 amino acids: CAIGGQAQKGTQYF. CDR3 nucleotide sequence: TGTGCCATTGGGGGACAGGCTCAGAAAGGGACCCAGTACTTC. The chain employs TRBV10-3 and TRBJ2-5; 8 bases align to TRBD1. Per germline, CDR1 ENHRY and CDR2 SYGVKD. The CDR3 is 14 amino acids. V was clipped by 9 bases and J by 7 bases; unmatched bases: 13.

This sequence joins TRBV6-1 and TRBJ2-3; 10 bases agree with TRBD1. CDR1 and CDR2 (germline): MNHNS, SASEGT. The CDR3 sequence is 17 residues long. With 2 bases clipped from V and 2 bases from J, the junction kept 7 bases outside the gene matches. The CDR3 DNA reads TGTGCCAGCAGTGAACACCGACAGGGGGCCTTCACAGATACGCAGTATTTT. It encodes CASSEHRQGAFTDTQYF.